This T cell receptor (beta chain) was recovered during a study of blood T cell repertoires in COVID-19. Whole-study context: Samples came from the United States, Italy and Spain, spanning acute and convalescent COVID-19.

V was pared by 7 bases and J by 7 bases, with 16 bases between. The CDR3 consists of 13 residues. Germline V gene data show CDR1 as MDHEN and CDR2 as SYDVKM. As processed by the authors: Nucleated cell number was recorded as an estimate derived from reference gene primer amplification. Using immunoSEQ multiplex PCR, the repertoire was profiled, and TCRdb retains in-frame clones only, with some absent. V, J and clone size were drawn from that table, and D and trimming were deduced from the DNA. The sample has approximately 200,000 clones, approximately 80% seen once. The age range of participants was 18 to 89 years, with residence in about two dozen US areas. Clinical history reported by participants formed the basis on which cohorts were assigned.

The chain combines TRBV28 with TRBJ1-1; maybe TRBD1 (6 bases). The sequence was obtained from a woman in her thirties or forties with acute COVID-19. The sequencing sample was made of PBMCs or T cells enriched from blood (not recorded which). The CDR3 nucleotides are TGTGCCAGCACCGACAGACAGGACCTTGAAGCTTTCTTT. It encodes CASTDRQDLEAFF.